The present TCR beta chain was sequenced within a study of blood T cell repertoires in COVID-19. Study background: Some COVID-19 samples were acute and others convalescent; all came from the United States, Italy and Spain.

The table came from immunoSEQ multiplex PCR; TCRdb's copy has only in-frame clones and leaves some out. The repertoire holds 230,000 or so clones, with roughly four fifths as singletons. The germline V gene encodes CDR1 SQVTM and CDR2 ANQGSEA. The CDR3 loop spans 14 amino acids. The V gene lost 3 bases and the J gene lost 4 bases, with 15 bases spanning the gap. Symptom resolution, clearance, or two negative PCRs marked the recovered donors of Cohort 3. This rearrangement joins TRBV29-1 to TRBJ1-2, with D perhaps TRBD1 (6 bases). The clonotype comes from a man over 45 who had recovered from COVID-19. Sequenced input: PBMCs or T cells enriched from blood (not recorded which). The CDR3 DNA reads TGCAGCGTTGAGGTTCCAGGGGTCCTCTATGGCTACACCTTC. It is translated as CSVEVPGVLYGYTF.